These 15 T cell receptor beta chains share one sample of origin, sequenced in a study of persistence of HIV-infected CD4 T cells. Overlapping HIV-1 Gag 15-mer peptides at approximately 0.96 ug per peptide per mL were used. CD40L/CD69 double-negative CD45RO-high memory CD4+ T cells were collected. The immunoSEQ assay was version 4, run in survey mode. Only in-frame clones appear in the TCRdb table, and some are missing; sequencing was by immunoSEQ multiplex PCR. The data contain about 64,000 clones, 70% to 75% of them singletons. For these receptors, no antigen is known. Specimen: CD4+ T cells sorted from PBMCs after approximately 19-hour stimulation, collected from a patient who received antiretroviral therapy. The origin of the receptors is an adult man with HIV who was CMV-seropositive.

V is TRBV6-4 and J is TRBJ2-1, with 11 bases aligning to TRBD2. V trimming: 2 bases; J trimming: 8 bases; junction bases outside the gene matches: 8. This CDR3 contains 16 residues. Germline V gives CDR1 MRHNA, CDR2 SNTAGT. The CDR3 DNA reads TGTGCCAGCAGTGACCCTCTAGCGGGGGGTAGACATGAGCAGTTCTTC. Translating it yields CASSDPLAGGRHEQFF.

V is TRBV7-3 and J is TRBJ2-6; tentative D call: TRBD1 (6 bases). CDR1 is SGHTA and CDR2 is FQGTGA in the germline V gene. V dropped 5 bases and J dropped 4 bases, with 21 bases sitting between them. The CDR3 covers 18 residues. CDR3 nucleotide sequence: TGTGCCAGCAGCCGTCCTCGGGACACAGCTGGAGGGGCCAACGTCCTGACTTTC. It specifies CASSRPRDTAGGANVLTF.

The rearrangement uses TRBV3-1 (or the pseudogene TRBV3-2) and TRBJ2-3; D gene unclear. The CDR3 spans 12 residues. V was pared by 5 bases and J by 2 bases, with 5 bases between. CDR1 and CDR2 (germline): LGHDT, YNNKEL (reference sequence). CDR3 loop: CASSSHTDTQYF. The CDR3 DNA reads as TGTGCCAGCAGCTCCCACACAGATACGCAGTATTTT.

This clone was observed a few times. The rearrangement links TRBV27 to TRBJ2-7; 9 bases are shared with TRBD2. The CDR3 loop spans 18 amino acids. Germline assignment: CDR1 MNHEY and CDR2 SMNVEV (reference sequence). Trimming cost V 11 bases and J 2 bases; bases outside gene matches: 22. The CDR3 region is CASRRTTAIAGATYEQYF. In nucleotides, the CDR3 is TGTGCCTCCCGAAGGACGACGGCGATAGCGGGGGCTACCTACGAGCAGTACTTC.

J is TRBJ2-7 and V is TRBV4-2; no clear D. Between the trimmed V and J ends, which lost 1 base and 3 bases, there was a span of 10 bases. CDR3 length equals 14 residues. Germline V gives CDR1 LGHNA, CDR2 YNFKEQ. CDR3 nucleotides: TGTGCCAGCAGCCAAGGAGACTCTATCTACGAGCAGTACTTC. This encodes CASSQGDSIYEQYF.

Remarks on this clone: An end of the junction does not agree with germline; a read error may underlie this. The rearrangement uses TRBV20-1 and TRBJ1-1; TRBD1 agrees at 9 bases. Germline values: CDR1 DFQATT, CDR2 SNEGSKA (reference sequence). The CDR3 has 11 amino acids. The CDR3 sequence is CSTGGDTKAFF. Here the CDR3 DNA reads TGCAGTACAGGGGGCGACACTAAAGCTTTCTTT.

This chain uses TRBV7-9 with TRBJ2-7; D ambiguous. Looked up from germline, CDR1 is SEHNR and CDR2 is FQNEAQ (reference sequence). The CDR3 spans 14 residues. Trimming removed 1 base from V and 2 bases from J, with 9 bases in between. The CDR3 bases are TGTGCCAGCAGCTTAGGCTCCCTTCCCTACGAGCAGTACTTC. Amino acid sequence: CASSLGSLPYEQYF.

This clone was observed a single time. This sequence joins TRBV28 and TRBJ2-3; D is undetermined. The CDR3 spans 13 residues. The germline CDR1 and CDR2 sequences are MDHEN and SYDVKM. The germline V and J ends were trimmed by 10 bases and 2 bases, with 13 bases remaining between them. The CDR3 region is CATQVAVTDTQYF. The CDR3 DNA is TGTGCCACCCAGGTTGCCGTCACAGATACGCAGTATTTT.

This chain uses TRBV5-1 with TRBJ2-7; tentative D call: TRBD1 (5 bases). Trimming shortened V by 0 bases and J by 7 bases, and 8 bases separated the two germline ends. The germline V gene encodes CDR1 SGHRS and CDR2 YFSETQ. This CDR3 contains 12 residues. Written as DNA, the CDR3 is TGCGCCAGCAGCTTGGAGGGGCGGGAGCAGTACTTC. Its translation: CASSLEGREQYF.

This chain joins TRBV5-4 and TRBJ2-7, with D possibly being TRBD1 or TRBD2 (7 bases each). This CDR3 is built from 14 residues. Germline loops: CDR1 SGHNT, CDR2 YYREEE (reference sequence). Between the trimmed V and J ends, which lost 4 bases and 5 bases, there was a span of 16 bases. CDR3 nucleotide sequence: TGTGCCAGCAGCCCAGGGGGAGGGGCCCACGAGCAGTACTTC. It specifies CASSPGGGAHEQYF. Full variable domain (outside the CDR3, taken from reference TRBV5-4 and TRBJ2-7): ETGVTQSPTHLIKTRGQQVTLRCSSQSGHNTVSWYQQALGQGPQFIFQYYREEENGRGNFPPRFSGLQFPNYSSELNVNALELDDSALYLCASSPGGGAHEQYFGPGTRLTVT.

This clone was picked up a small number of times. The chain has TRBV3-1 (or the pseudogene TRBV3-2) and TRBJ1-2, with D tentatively TRBD1 (6 bases). Germline V gene sequence: CDR1 LGHDT, CDR2 YNNKEL (reference sequence). V was shortened by 1 base and J by 2 bases, with 11 bases between the two germline ends. This CDR3 is 15 amino acids long. The CDR3 sequence: CASSQAWGANYGYTF. The CDR3, as DNA: TGTGCCAGCAGCCAAGCCTGGGGGGCAAACTATGGCTACACCTTC.

The V and J genes are TRBV5-1 and TRBJ2-2; D is ambiguous. Germline V gene data show CDR1 as SGHRS and CDR2 as YFSETQ. The CDR3 spans 14 residues. V was cut by 2 bases and J by 2 bases, with 7 bases left in between. CDR3: CASSLPPNTGELFF. The CDR3 DNA sequence: TGCGCCAGCAGCTTACCCCCAAACACCGGGGAGCTGTTTTTT.

The genes are TRBV6-1 and TRBJ1-1, with D hard to call. The CDR3 covers 13 residues. Per germline, CDR1 MNHNS and CDR2 SASEGT. V was cut by 2 bases and J by 5 bases, with 9 bases left in between. The CDR3 DNA is TGTGCCAGCAGTGAAAGGGCTCGAACTGAAGCTTTCTTT. Translation: CASSERARTEAFF.

The chain joins TRBV9 to TRBJ1-4, with TRBD1 as a possible D gene (6 bases). Germline assignment: CDR1 SGDLS and CDR2 YYNGEE. The CDR3 runs 15 residues. The V end lost 3 bases, the J end lost 0 bases, and 9 bases lay between the germline ends. The CDR3 loop is CASSGTDATNEKLFF. The DNA of the CDR3 is TGTGCCAGCAGCGGGACAGACGCAACTAATGAAAAACTGTTTTTT.

The chain is built from TRBV2 and TRBJ1-6, with D uncertain. Germline CDR1 SNHLY, CDR2 FYNNEI. The CDR3 loop spans 15 amino acids. With 1 base removed from V and 6 bases from J, the gap between germline ends came to 10 bases. The CDR3 coding sequence is TGTGCCAGCAGTGAAGGCCGGACGTTTAATTCACCCCTCCACTTT. Translation gives CASSEGRTFNSPLHF.